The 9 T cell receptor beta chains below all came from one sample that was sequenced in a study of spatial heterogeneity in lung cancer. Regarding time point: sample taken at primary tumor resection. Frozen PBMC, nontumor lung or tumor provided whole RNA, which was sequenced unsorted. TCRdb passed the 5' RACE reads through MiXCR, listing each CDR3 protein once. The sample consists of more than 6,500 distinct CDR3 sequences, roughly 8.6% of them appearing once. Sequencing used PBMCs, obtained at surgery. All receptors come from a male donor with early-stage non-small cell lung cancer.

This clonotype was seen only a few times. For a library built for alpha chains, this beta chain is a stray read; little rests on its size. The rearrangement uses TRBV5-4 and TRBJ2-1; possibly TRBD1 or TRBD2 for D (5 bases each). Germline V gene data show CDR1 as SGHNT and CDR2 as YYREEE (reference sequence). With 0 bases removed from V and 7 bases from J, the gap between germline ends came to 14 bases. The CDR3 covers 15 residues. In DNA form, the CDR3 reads TGTGCCAGCAGCTTGGAAGCAGGGATAGCGAATGAGCAGTTCTTC. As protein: CASSLEAGIANEQFF.

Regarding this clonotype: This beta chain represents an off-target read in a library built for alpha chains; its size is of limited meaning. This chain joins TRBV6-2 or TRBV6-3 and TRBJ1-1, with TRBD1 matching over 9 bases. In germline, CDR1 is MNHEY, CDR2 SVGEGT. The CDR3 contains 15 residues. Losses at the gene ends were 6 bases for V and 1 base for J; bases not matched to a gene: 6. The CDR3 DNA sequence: TGTGCCAGCAGGGGACAGGGTTCACGGAACACTGAAGCTTTCTTT. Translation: CASRGQGSRNTEAFF.

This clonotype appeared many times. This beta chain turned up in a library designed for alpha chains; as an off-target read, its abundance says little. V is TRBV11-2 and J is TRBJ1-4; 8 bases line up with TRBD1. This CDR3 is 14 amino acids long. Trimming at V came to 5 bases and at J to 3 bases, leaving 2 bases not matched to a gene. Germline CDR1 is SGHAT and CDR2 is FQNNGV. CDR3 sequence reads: CASSATGANEKLFF. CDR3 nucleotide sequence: TGTGCCAGCAGCGCGACAGGGGCTAATGAAAAACTGTTTTTT. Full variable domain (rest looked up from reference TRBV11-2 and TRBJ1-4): EAGVAQSPRYKIIEKRQSVAFWCNPISGHATLYWYQQILGQGPKLLIQFQNNGVVDDSQLPKDRFSAERLKGVDSTLKIQPAKLEDSAVYLCASSATGANEKLFFGSGTQLSVL.

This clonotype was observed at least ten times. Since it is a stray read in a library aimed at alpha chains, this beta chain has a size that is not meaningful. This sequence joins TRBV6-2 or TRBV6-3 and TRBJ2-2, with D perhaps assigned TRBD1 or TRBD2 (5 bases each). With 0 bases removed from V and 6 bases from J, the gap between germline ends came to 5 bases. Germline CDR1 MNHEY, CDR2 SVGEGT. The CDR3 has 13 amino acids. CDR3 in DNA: TGTGCCAGCAGTTACTCGGGACCCGGGGAGCTGTTTTTT. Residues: CASSYSGPGELFF.

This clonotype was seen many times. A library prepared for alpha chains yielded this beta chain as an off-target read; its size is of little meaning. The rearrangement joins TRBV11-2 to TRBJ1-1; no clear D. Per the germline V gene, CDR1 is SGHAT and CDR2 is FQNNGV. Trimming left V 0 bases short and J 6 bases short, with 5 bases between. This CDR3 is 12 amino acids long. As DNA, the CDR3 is TGTGCCAGCAGCTTAGAGTTTCCTGAAGCTTTCTTT. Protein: CASSLEFPEAFF. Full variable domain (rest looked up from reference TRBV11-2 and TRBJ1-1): EAGVAQSPRYKIIEKRQSVAFWCNPISGHATLYWYQQILGQGPKLLIQFQNNGVVDDSQLPKDRFSAERLKGVDSTLKIQPAKLEDSAVYLCASSLEFPEAFFGQGTRLTVV.

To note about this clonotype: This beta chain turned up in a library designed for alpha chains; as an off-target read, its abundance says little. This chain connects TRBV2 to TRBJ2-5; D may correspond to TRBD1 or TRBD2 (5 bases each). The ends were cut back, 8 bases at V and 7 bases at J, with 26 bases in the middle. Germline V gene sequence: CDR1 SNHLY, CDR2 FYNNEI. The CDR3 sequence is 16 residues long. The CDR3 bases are TGTGCCAGCGTCAAGGGGCCTGCAGCAGGAGAGGGGACCCAGTACTTC. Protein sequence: CASVKGPAAGEGTQYF.

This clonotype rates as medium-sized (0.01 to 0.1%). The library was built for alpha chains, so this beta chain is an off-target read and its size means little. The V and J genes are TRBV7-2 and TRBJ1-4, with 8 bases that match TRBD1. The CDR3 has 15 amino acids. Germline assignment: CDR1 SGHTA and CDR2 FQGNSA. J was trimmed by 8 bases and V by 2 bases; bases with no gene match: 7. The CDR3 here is CASSLHQTGAEKLFF. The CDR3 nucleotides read TGTGCCAGCAGCTTACACCAGACAGGGGCCGAAAAACTGTTTTTT.

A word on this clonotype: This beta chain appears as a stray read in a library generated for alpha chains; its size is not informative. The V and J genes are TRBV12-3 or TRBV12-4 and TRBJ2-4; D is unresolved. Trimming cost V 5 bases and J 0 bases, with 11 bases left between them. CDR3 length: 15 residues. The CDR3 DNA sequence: TGTGCCAGCAGTCTCGACATTATAGCCAAAAACATTCAGTACTTC. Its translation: CASSLDIIAKNIQYF.

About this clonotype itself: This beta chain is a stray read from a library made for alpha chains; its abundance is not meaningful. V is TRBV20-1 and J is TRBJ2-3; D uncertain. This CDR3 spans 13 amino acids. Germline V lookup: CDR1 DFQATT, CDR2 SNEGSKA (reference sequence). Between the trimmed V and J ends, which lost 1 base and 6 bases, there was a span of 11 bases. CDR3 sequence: CSARGRLRDTQYF. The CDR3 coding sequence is TGCAGTGCTAGAGGGCGGCTCAGGGATACGCAGTATTTT.